This T cell receptor (beta chain) originates from a study of regulatory T cells in long-lasting Graves disease. Time point described: persistent/refractory GD, antithyroid drugs over 5 years with positive TRAb. TCR sequences were obtained from RNA taken from PBMCs. HTBI primers from iRepertoire and Arm-PCR of CDR3 regions yielded the TCR beta libraries. TCRdb fed the multiplex PCR reads into MiXCR, producing one record per CDR3 protein. The sample shows 350,000 to 450,000 distinct CDR3 sequences, roughly 20% of them seen only once. Comment on this clonotype: One base away lies a much larger clone, so this may be a sequencing read error.

The receptor was derived from a woman between 40 and 50 years old with Graves disease. Sequenced material: peripheral blood mononuclear cells (PBMCs), taken when the disease was refractory, from a patient treated with antithyroid drugs.

For the CDR3, the DNA is TGTGCCAGCAGTTTGGGGGACAGGGCTAGCATTGAAGCTTTCTTT. Residues: CASSLGDRASIEAFF. V usage is TRBV28 and J usage is TRBJ1-1, with 9 bases matching TRBD1. CDR1 and CDR2 (germline): MDHEN, SYDVKM. V lost 3 bases and J lost 7; bases outside the gene matches: 9. The CDR3 is made up of 15 amino acids. Full variable domain (remainder filled in from reference TRBV28 and TRBJ1-1): DVKVTQSSRYLVKRTGEKVFLECVQDMDHENMFWYRQDPGLGLRLIYFSYDVKMKEKGDIPEGYSVSREKKERFSLILESASTNQTSMYLCASSLGDRASIEAFFGQGTRLTVV.